This T cell receptor beta chain comes out of a study of control samples from healthy donors and cancer patients. Only in-frame clones appear in the TCRdb table, and some are missing; sequencing was by immunoSEQ multiplex PCR. This sample has approximately 15,000 clones, with over 70% found just once. This CDR3 is 15 amino acids long. The germline V and J ends were trimmed by 3 bases and 2 bases, with 15 bases remaining between them. The germline gives CDR1 SGHRS, CDR2 YFSETQ. V gene TRBV5-1 combines with J gene TRBJ2-7, with D uncertain. The specimen was PBMCs. The clonotype comes from a woman in her seventies with colorectal cancer. CDR3 loop: CASSSDPGKPYEQYF. The CDR3 nucleotides read TGCGCCAGCAGCTCGGATCCAGGAAAACCCTACGAGCAGTACTTC.